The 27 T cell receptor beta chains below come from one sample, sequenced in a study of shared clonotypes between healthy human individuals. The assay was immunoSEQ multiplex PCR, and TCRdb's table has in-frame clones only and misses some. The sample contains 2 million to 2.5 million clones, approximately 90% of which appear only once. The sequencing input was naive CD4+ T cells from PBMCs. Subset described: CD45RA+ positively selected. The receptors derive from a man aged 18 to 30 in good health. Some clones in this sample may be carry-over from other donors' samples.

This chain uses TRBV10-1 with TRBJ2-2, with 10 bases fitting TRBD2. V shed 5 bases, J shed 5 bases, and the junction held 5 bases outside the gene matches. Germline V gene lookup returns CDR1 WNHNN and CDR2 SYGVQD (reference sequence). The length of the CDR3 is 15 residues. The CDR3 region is CASSKREGGTGELFF. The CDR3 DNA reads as TGCGCCAGCAGTAAGCGGGAGGGAGGTACCGGGGAGCTGTTTTTT.

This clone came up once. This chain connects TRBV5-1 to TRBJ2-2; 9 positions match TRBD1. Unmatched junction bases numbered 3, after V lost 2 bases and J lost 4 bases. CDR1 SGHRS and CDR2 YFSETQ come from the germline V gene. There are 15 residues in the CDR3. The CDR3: CASSLRTGATGELFF. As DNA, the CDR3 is TGCGCCAGCAGCTTAAGGACAGGGGCCACCGGGGAGCTGTTTTTT.

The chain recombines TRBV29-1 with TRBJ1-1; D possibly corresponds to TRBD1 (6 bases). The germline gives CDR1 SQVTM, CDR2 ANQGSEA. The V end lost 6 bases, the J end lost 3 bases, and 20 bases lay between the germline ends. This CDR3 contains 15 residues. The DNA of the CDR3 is TGCAGCGTACTGTATCAACAGGGATGGGACACTGAAGCTTTCTTT. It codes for CSVLYQQGWDTEAFF.

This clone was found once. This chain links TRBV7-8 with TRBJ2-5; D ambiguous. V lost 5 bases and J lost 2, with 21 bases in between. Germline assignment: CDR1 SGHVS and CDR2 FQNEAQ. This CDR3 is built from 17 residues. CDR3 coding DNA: TGTGCCAGCAGCCCGCGTCGTATCGGCGCCTTTCAAGAGACCCAGTACTTC. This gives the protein CASSPRRIGAFQETQYF.

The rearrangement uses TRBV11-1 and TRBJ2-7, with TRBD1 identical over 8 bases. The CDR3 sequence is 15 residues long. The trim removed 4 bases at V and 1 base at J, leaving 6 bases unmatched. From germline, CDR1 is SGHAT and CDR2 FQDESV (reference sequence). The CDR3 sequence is CASSSPDRASYEQYF. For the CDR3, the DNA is TGTGCCAGCAGCTCCCCGGACAGGGCTTCCTACGAGCAGTACTTC.

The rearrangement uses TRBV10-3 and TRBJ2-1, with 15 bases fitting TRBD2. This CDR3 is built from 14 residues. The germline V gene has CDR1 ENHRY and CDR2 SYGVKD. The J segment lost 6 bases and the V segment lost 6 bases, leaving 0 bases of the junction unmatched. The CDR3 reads CAIRGLAGGNEQFF. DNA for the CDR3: TGTGCCATCAGGGGACTAGCGGGAGGCAATGAGCAGTTCTTC.

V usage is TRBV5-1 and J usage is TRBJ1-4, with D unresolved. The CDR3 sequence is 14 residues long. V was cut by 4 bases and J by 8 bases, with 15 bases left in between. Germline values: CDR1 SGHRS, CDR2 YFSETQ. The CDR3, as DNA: TGCGCCAGCAGCCCCGCCCAGGTGGGGGAAAAACTGTTTTTT. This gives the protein CASSPAQVGEKLFF.

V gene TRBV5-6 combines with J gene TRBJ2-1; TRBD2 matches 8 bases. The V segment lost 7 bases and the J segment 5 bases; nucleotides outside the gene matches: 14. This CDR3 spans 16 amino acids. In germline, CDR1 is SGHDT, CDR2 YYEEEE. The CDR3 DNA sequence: TGTGCCAGCGCCGCGACTAAATTAGCGGGAAACAATGAGCAGTTCTTC. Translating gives CASAATKLAGNNEQFF.

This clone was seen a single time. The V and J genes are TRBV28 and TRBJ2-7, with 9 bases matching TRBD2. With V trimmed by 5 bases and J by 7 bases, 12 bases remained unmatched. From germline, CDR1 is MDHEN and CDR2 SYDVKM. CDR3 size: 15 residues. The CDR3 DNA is TGTGCCAGCAGTGAGTATAGCGGGAGCGAATGGGAGCAGTACTTC. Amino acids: CASSEYSGSEWEQYF.

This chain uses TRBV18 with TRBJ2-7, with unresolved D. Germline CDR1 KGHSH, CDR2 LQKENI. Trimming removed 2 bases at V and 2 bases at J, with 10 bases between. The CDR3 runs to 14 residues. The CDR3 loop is CASSPIGGTYEQYF. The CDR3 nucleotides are TGTGCCAGCTCACCAATAGGCGGAACCTACGAGCAGTACTTC.

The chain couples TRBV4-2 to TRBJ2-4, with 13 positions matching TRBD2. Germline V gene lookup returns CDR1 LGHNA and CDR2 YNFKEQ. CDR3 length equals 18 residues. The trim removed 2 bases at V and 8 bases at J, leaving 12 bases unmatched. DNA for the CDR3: TGTGCCAGCAGCCAACGTCGACCGGGACTAGCGGGAACGCACATTCAGTACTTC. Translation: CASSQRRPGLAGTHIQYF.

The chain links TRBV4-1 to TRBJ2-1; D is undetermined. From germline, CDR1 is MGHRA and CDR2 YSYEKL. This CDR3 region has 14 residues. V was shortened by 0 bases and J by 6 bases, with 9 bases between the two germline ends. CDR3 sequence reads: CASSQEGSINEQFF. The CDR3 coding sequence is TGCGCCAGCAGCCAAGAGGGCAGTATCAATGAGCAGTTCTTC.

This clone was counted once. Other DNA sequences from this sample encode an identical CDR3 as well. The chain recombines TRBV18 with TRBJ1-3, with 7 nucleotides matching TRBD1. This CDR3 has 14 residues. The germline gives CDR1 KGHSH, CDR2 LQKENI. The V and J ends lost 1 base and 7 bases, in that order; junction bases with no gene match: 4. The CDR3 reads CASSPRDSGNTIYF. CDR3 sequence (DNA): TGTGCCAGCTCACCACGGGACAGCGGCAACACCATATATTTT. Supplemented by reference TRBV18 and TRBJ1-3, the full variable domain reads NAGVMQNPRHLVRRRGQEARLRCSPMKGHSHVYWYRQLPEEGLKFMVYLQKENIIDESGMPKERFSAEFPKEGPSILRIQQVVRGDSAAYFCASSPRDSGNTIYFGEGSWLTVV.

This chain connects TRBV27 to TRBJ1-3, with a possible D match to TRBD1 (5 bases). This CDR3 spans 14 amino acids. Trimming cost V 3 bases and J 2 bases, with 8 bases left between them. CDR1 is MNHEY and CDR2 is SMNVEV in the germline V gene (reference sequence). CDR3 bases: TGTGCCAGCAGTTTCGCAGGGACTGGAAACACCATATATTTT. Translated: CASSFAGTGNTIYF.

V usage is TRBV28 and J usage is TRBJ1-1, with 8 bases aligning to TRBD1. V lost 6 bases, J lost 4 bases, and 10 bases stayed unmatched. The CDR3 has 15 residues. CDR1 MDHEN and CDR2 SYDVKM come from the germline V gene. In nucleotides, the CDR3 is TGTGCCAGCAGACCACCGGGACAGGACCCCACTGAAGCTTTCTTT. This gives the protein CASRPPGQDPTEAFF.

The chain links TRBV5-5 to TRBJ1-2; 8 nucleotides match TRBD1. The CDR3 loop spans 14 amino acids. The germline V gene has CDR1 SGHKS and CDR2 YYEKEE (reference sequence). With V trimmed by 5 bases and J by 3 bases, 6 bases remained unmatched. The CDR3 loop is CASRPGQAYYGYTF. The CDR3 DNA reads TGTGCCAGCAGACCGGGACAGGCTTACTATGGCTACACCTTC. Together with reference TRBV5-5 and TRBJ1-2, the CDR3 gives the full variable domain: DAGVTQSPTHLIKTRGQQVTLRCSPISGHKSVSWYQQVLGQGPQFIFQYYEKEERGRGNFPDRFSARQFPNYSSELNVNALLLGDSALYLCASRPGQAYYGYTFGSGTRLTVV.

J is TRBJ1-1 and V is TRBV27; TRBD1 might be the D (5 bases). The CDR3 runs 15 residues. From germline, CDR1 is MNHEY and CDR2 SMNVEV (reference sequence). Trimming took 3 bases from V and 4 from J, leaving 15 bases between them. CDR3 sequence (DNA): TGTGCCAGCAGTTTTGGGAGGGGCGTCCTCACTGAAGCTTTCTTT. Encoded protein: CASSFGRGVLTEAFF.

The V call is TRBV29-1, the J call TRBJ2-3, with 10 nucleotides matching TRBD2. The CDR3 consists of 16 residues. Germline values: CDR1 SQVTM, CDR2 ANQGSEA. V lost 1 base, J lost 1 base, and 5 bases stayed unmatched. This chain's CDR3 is CSVEGTSGRGTDTQYF. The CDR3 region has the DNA TGCAGCGTTGAAGGCACAAGCGGGAGGGGCACAGATACGCAGTATTTT.

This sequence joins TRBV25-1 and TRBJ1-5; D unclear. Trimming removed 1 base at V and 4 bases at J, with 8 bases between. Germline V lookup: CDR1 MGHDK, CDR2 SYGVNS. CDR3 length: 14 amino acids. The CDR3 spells CASSESNRNQPQHF. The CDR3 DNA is TGTGCCAGCAGTGAATCGAACCGGAATCAGCCCCAGCATTTT.

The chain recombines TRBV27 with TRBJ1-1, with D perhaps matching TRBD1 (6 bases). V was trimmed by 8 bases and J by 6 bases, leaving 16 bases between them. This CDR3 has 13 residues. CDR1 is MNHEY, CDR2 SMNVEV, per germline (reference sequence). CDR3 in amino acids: CASSSSGAAEAFF. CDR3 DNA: TGTGCCAGCTCCAGCTCAGGGGCCGCTGAAGCTTTCTTT.

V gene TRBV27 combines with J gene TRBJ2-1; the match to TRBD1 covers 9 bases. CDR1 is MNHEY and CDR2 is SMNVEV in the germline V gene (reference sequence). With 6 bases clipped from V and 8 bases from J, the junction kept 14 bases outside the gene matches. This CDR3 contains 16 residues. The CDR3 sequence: CASSLLSLGQGHEQFF. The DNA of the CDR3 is TGTGCCAGCAGCCTACTTTCCTTGGGACAGGGCCATGAGCAGTTCTTC.

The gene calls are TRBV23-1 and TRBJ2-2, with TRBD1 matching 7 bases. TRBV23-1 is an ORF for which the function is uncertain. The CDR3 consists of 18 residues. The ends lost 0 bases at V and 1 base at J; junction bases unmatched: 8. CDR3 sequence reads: CASSQSTAGTVNTGELFF. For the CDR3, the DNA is TGCGCCAGCAGTCAATCGACCGCCGGGACAGTGAACACCGGGGAGCTGTTTTTT.

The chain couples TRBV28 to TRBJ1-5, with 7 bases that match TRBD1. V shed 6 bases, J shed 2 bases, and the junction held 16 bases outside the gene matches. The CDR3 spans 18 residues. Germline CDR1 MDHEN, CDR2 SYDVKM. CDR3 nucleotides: TGTGCCAGCAGGGGGTACTGGACAGGCCATGGGGGCAATCAGCCCCAGCATTTT. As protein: CASRGYWTGHGGNQPQHF.

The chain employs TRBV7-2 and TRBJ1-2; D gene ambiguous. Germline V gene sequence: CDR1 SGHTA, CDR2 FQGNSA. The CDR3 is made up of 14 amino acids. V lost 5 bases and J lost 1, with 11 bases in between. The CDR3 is CASSPGRVNYGYTF. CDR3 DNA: TGTGCCAGCAGCCCTGGCCGGGTTAACTATGGCTACACCTTC.

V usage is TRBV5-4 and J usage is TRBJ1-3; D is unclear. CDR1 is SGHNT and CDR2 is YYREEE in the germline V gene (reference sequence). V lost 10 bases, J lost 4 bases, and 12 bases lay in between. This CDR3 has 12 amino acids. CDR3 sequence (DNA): TGTGCCGTCCAGAGGCCAGGAAACACCATATATTTT. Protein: CAVQRPGNTIYF.

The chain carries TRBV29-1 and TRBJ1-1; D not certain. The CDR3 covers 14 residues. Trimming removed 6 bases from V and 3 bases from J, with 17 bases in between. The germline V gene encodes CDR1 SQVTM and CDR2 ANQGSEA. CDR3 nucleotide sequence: TGCAGCGTACTTAGCTGGGCCGGGGACACTGAAGCTTTCTTT. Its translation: CSVLSWAGDTEAFF.

In DNA form, the CDR3 reads TGTGCCAGCAGCTTAGCTGGGACAGAGAACACTGAAGCTTTCTTT. Its translation: CASSLAGTENTEAFF. This chain links TRBV7-2 with TRBJ1-1; 7 bases are a match to TRBD1. From germline, CDR1 is SGHTA and CDR2 FQGNSA. J was trimmed by 1 base and V by 0 bases; bases with no gene match: 2. CDR3 length: 15 residues.